This T cell receptor beta chain stems from a study of T-cell reconstitution after alpha-beta-depleted transplantation in children. This CDR3 region has 16 residues. Germline V gene lookup returns CDR1 MGHDK and CDR2 SYGVNS. Construction of the TCRbeta library involved unique molecular identifiers. TCRdb independently ran MiXCR on the PCR reads; one entry per CDR3 protein. The table lists about 250,000 distinct CDR3 sequences, 20% to 30% of them singletons. As concerns this clonotype: An end of the junction differs from the germline gene, which may be a read error.

This TCR was sampled from a female patient between 2 and 15 years old who had a stem cell transplant for congenital amegakaryocytic thrombocytopenia, so the T cells may come from the graft donor. This specimen consisted of PBMCs, mostly from graft donor cells, obtained 360 days after TCRalphabeta/CD19-depleted stem cell transplant. V is TRBV25-1 and J is TRBJ2-1; D tentatively reads TRBD1 or TRBD2 (5 bases each). The DNA for the CDR3 is TGTGCCAGCATTGAAGAAGGGGAGAACTATTACAATGAGCAGTTCTTC. This encodes CASIEEGENYYNEQFF.